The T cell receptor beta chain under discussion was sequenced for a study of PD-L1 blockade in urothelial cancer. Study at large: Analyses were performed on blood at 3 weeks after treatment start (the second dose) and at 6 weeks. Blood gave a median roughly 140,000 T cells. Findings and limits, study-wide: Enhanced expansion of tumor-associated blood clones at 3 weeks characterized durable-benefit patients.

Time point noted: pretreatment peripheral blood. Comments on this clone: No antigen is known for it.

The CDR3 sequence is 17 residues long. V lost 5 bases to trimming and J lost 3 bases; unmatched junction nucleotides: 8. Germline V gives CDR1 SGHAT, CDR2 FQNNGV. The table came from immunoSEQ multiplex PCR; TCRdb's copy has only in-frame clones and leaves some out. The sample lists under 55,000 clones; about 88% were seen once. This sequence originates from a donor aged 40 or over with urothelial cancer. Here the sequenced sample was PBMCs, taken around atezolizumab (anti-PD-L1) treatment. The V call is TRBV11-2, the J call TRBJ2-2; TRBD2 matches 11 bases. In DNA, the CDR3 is TGTGCCAGCAGCCGCCGACTAGCGGGACCTGACACCGGGGAGCTGTTTTTT. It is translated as CASSRRLAGPDTGELFF. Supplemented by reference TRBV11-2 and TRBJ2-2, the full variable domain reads EAGVAQSPRYKIIEKRQSVAFWCNPISGHATLYWYQQILGQGPKLLIQFQNNGVVDDSQLPKDRFSAERLKGVDSTLKIQPAKLEDSAVYLCASSRRLAGPDTGELFFGEGSRLTVL.